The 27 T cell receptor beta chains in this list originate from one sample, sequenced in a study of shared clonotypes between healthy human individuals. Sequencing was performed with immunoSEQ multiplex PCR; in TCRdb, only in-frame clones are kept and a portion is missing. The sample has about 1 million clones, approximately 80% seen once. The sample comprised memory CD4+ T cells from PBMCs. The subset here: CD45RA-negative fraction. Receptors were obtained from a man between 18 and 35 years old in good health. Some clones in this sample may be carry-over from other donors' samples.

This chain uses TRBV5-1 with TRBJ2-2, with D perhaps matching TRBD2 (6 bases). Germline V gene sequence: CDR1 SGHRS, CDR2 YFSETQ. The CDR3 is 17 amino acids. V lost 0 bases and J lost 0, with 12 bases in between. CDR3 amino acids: CASSLVGGSSNTGELFF. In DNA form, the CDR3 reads TGCGCCAGCAGCTTGGTTGGGGGGTCGTCGAACACCGGGGAGCTGTTTTTT.

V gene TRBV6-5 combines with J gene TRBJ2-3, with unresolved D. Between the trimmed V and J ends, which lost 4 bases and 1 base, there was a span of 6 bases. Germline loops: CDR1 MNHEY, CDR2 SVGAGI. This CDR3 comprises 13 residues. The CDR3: CASSLPGTDTQYF. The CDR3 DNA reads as TGTGCCAGCAGTTTGCCAGGCACAGATACGCAGTATTTT.

The CDR3 DNA reads TGTGCCACCAGTCCTGGGCGGGATCAGGGGTTGATTCAGGGCTACACCTTC. Its translation: CATSPGRDQGLIQGYTF. The chain has TRBV15 and TRBJ1-2, with D perhaps TRBD1 (6 bases). In germline, CDR1 is LNHNV, CDR2 YYDKDF (reference sequence). V was clipped by 6 bases and J by 8 bases, with 28 bases between them. The CDR3 has 17 amino acids.

The CDR3, as DNA: TGTGCCAGCAGCCGTGACACGGCCGGGAGGGGGGAGCTGTTTTTT. Translation gives CASSRDTAGRGELFF. The rearrangement links TRBV5-4 to TRBJ2-2; 7 nucleotides agree with TRBD2. This CDR3 contains 15 residues. The V segment lost 4 bases and the J segment 8 bases; nucleotides outside the gene matches: 11. CDR1 and CDR2 (germline): SGHNT, YYREEE (reference sequence).

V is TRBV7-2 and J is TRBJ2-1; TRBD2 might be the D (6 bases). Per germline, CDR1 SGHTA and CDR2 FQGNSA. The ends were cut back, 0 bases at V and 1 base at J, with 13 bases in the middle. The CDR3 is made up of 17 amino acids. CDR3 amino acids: CASSLARLASSYNEQFF. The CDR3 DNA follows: TGTGCCAGCAGCTTAGCGCGGCTAGCGTCTTCCTACAATGAGCAGTTCTTC.

The CDR3 bases are TGTGCCAGCACCCCCCCATCAGTGAACACTGAAGCTTTCTTT. Protein sequence: CASTPPSVNTEAFF. The rearrangement links TRBV7-8 to TRBJ1-1; D gene ambiguous. Trimming shortened V by 7 bases and J by 0 bases, and 12 bases separated the two germline ends. The CDR3 is made up of 14 amino acids. CDR1 and CDR2 from the germline V gene are SGHVS and FQNEAQ.

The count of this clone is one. This CDR3 reads CASDTGVRGNTIYF. DNA of the CDR3: TGTGCCAGCGACACAGGGGTTAGGGGAAACACCATATATTTT. This rearrangement joins TRBV19 to TRBJ1-3; TRBD1 matches 7 bases. The ends lost 9 bases at V and 4 bases at J; junction bases unmatched: 9. The germline CDR1 and CDR2 sequences are LNHDA and SQIVND (reference sequence). The CDR3 extends over 14 amino acids.

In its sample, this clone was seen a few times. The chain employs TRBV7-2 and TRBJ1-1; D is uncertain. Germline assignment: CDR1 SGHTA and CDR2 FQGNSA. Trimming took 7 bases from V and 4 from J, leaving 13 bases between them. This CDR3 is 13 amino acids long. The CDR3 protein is CASTRPLGTEAFF. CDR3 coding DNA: TGTGCCAGCACCAGACCCCTTGGCACTGAAGCTTTCTTT.

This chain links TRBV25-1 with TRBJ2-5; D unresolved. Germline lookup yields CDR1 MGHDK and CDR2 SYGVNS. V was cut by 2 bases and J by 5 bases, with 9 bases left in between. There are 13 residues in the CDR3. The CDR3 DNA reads TGTGCCAGCAGTGAACCTAACAAGGAGACCCAGTACTTC. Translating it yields CASSEPNKETQYF.

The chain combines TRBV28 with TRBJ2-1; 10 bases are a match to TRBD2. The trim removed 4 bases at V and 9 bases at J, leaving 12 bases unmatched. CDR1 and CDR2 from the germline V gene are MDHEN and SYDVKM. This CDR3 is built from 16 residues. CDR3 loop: CASSSPSGRAIPEQFF. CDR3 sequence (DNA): TGTGCCAGCAGTTCCCCCAGCGGGAGGGCCATACCTGAGCAGTTCTTC.

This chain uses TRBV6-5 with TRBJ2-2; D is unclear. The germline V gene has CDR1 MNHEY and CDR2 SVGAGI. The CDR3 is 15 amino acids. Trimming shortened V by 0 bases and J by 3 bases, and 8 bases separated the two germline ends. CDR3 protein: CASSYSGSYTGELFF. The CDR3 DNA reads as TGTGCCAGCAGTTACTCTGGAAGTTACACCGGGGAGCTGTTTTTT.

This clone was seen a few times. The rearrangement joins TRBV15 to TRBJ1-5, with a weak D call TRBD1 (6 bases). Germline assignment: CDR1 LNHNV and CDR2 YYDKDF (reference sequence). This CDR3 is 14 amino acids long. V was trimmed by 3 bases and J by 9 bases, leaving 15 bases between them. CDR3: CATSRAHREGPQHF. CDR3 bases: TGTGCCACCAGCAGGGCTCACAGGGAGGGGCCCCAGCATTTT. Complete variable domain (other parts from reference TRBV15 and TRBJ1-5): DAMVIQNPRYQVTQFGKPVTLSCSQTLNHNVMYWYQQKSSQAPKLLFHYYDKDFNNEADTPDNFQSRRPNTSFCFLDIRSPGLGDTAMYLCATSRAHREGPQHFGDGTRLSIL.

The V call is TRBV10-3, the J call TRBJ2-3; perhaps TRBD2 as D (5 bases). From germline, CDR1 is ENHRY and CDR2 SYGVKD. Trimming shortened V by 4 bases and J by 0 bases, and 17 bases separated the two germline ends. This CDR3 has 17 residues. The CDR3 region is CAISGFSSRTSTDTQYF. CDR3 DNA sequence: TGTGCCATCAGTGGTTTTTCTAGTAGGACTAGCACAGATACGCAGTATTTT.

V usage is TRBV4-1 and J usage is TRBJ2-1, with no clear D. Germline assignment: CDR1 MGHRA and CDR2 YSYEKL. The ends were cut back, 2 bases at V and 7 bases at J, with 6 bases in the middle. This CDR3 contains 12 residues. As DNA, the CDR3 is TGCGCCAGCAGCCAAATACAGAATGAGCAGTTCTTC. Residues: CASSQIQNEQFF.

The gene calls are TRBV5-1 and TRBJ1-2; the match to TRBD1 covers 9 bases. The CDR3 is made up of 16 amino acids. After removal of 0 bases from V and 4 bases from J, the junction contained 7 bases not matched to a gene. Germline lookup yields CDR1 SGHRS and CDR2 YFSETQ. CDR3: CASSLAPGQGLYGYTF. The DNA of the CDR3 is TGCGCCAGCAGCTTGGCCCCGGGACAGGGCCTCTATGGCTACACCTTC.

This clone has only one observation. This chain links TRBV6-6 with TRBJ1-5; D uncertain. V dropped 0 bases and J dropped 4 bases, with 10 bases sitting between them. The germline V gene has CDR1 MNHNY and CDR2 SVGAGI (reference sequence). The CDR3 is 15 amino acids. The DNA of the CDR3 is TGTGCCAGCAGTTACTCTGCAGCGGGGAATCAGCCCCAGCATTTT. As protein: CASSYSAAGNQPQHF.

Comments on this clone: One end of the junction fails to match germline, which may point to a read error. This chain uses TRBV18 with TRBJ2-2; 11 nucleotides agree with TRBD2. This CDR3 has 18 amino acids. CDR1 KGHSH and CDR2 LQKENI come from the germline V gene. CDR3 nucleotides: TGTGCCAGCTCCCCACGGCCTAGCGGGAGGTTTAACACCGGGGAGCTGTTTTTT. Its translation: CASSPRPSGRFNTGELFF.

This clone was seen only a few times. DNA of the CDR3: TGTGCCAGCAGAGCCACGGGGGCCAATGAAAAACTGTTTTTT. This codes for CASRATGANEKLFF. J is TRBJ1-4 and V is TRBV5-4; TRBD1 is a possible D gene (6 bases). Germline CDR1 reads SGHNT; CDR2 reads YYREEE (reference sequence). With 5 bases removed from V and 5 bases from J, the gap between germline ends came to 13 bases. This CDR3 is 14 amino acids long.

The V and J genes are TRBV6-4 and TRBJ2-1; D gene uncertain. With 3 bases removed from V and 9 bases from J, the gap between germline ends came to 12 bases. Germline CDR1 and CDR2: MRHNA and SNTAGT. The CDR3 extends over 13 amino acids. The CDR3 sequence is CASSEGRRSEQFF. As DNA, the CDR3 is TGTGCCAGCAGTGAAGGCCGGAGAAGTGAGCAGTTCTTC.

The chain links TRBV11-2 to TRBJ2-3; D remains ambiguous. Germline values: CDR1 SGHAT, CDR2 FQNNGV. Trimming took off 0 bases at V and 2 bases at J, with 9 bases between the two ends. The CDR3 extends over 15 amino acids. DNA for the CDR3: TGTGCCAGCAGCTTAGAATACCCCTACACAGATACGCAGTATTTT. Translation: CASSLEYPYTDTQYF.

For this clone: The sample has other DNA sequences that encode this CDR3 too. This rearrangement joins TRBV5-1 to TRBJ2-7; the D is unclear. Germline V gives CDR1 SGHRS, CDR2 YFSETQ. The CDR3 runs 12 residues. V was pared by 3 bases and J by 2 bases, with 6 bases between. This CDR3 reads CASSSTTYEQYF. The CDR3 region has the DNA TGCGCCAGCAGCTCGACAACCTACGAGCAGTACTTC. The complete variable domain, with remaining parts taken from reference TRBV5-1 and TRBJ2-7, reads KAGVTQTPRYLIKTRGQQVTLSCSPISGHRSVSWYQQTPGQGLQFLFEYFSETQRNKGNFPGRFSGRQFSNSRSEMNVSTLELGDSALYLCASSSTTYEQYFGPGTRLTVT.

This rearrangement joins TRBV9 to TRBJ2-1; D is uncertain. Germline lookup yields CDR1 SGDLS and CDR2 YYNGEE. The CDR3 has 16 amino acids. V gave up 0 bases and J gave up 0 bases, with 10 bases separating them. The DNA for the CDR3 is TGTGCCAGCAGCGTAGTCGGTGGGAACTCCTACAATGAGCAGTTCTTC. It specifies CASSVVGGNSYNEQFF.

The CDR3 reads CASRYGPRGNTEAFF. In nucleotides, the CDR3 is TGTGCCAGTAGATACGGTCCCAGGGGGAACACTGAAGCTTTCTTT. The genes are TRBV19 and TRBJ1-1; a possible D gene is TRBD1 (6 bases). Germline assignment: CDR1 LNHDA and CDR2 SQIVND (reference sequence). CDR3 length: 15 residues. Between the trimmed V and J ends, which lost 6 bases and 1 base, there was a span of 15 bases.

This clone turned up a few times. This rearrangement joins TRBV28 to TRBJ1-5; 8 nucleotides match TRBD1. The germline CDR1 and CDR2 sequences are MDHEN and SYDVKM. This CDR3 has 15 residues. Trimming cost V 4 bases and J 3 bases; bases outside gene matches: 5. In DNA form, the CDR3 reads TGTGCCAGCAGTTACGACAGGGGCGTCAATCAGCCCCAGCATTTT. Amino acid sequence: CASSYDRGVNQPQHF.

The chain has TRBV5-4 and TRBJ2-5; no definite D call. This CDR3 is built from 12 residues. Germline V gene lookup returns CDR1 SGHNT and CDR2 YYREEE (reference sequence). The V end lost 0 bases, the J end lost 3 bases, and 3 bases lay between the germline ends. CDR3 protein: CASSLGEETQYF. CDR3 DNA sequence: TGTGCCAGCAGCTTGGGGGAAGAGACCCAGTACTTC.

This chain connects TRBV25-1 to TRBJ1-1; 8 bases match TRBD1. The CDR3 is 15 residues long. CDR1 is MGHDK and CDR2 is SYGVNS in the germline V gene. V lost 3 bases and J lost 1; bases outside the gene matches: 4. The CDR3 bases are TGTGCCAGCAGTGATCCCGGGACAGGGAACACTGAAGCTTTCTTT. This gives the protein CASSDPGTGNTEAFF. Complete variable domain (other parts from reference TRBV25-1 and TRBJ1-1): EADIYQTPRYLVIGTGKKITLECSQTMGHDKMYWYQQDPGMELHLIHYSYGVNSTEKGDLSSESTVSRIRTEHFPLTLESARPSHTSQYLCASSDPGTGNTEAFFGQGTRLTVV.

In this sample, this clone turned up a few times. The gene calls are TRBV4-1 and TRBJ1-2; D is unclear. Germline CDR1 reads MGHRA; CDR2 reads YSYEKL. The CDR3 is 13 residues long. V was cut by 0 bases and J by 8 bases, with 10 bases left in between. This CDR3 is CASSQDPRGGYTF. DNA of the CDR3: TGCGCCAGCAGCCAAGATCCCCGAGGGGGCTACACCTTC.